The 29 T cell receptor beta chains reported below all come from one sample, sequenced in a study of memory CD4+ T cells and cytomegalovirus serostatus. Single viable CD3+CD4+CD8-CD45RO+ cells were sorted as the memory CD4+ T cells. The table came from immunoSEQ multiplex PCR; TCRdb's copy has only in-frame clones and leaves some out. Counted here are roughly 45,000 clones, roughly 78% occurring once; the ten biggest clones make up approximately 1%. Sequencing was carried out using memory CD4+ T cells from blood. Every receptor here comes from an adult in good health and CMV-seronegative.

The V gene is TRBV11-3, the J gene TRBJ2-7, with TRBD1 matching 8 bases. The V and J ends lost 5 bases and 2 bases, in that order; junction bases with no gene match: 5. The V gene's germline CDR1 is SGHNT and CDR2 YENEEA. The CDR3 sequence is 14 residues long. CDR3 bases: TGTGCCAGCAGCGCTGGGACAGGCGCCTACGAGCAGTACTTC. Amino acids: CASSAGTGAYEQYF.

V gene TRBV27 combines with J gene TRBJ1-2, with 11 positions matching TRBD1. Losses at the gene ends were 7 bases for V and 7 bases for J; bases not matched to a gene: 8. The CDR3 is made up of 14 amino acids. Germline CDR1 MNHEY, CDR2 SMNVEV (reference sequence). As DNA, the CDR3 is TGTGCCAGCACATCGGGACAGGGGGTTCGTGGCTACACCTTC. Residues: CASTSGQGVRGYTF.

V and J are TRBV29-1 and TRBJ1-2; D remains ambiguous. This CDR3 is 14 amino acids long. The ends were cut back, 1 base at V and 5 bases at J, with 14 bases in the middle. Per the germline V gene, CDR1 is SQVTM and CDR2 is ANQGSEA. The CDR3 nucleotides are TGCAGCGTTGAAGCAGGTTCCTCGAGGTATGGCTACACCTTC. It yields the protein CSVEAGSSRYGYTF.

This clone came up a few times. The chain joins TRBV7-3 to TRBJ2-3, with D possibly matching TRBD2 (5 bases). Deletions cut 3 bases from V and 7 bases from J, with 14 bases between. From germline, CDR1 is SGHTA and CDR2 FQGTGA. This CDR3 comprises 14 residues. The CDR3 DNA is TGTGCCAGCAGCTTTAACCCGACTACCAATACGCAGTATTTT. Translated: CASSFNPTTNTQYF.

The gene calls are TRBV28 and TRBJ1-2; D is unclear. Germline assignment: CDR1 MDHEN and CDR2 SYDVKM. V was trimmed by 3 bases and J by 3 bases, leaving 14 bases between them. The CDR3 loop spans 15 amino acids. The DNA for the CDR3 is TGTGCCAGCAGTTTGTCGGTGGTAAGCTACTATGGCTACACCTTC. This gives the protein CASSLSVVSYYGYTF.

This CDR3 is CASSLQAGGINTGELFF. CDR3 coding DNA: TGTGCCAGCAGCTTACAAGCGGGGGGAATCAACACCGGGGAGCTGTTTTTT. V is TRBV7-2 and J is TRBJ2-2; 9 bases match TRBD2. CDR3 length equals 17 residues. Trimming removed 2 bases from V and 2 bases from J; junction bases left unmatched: 6. Germline V gene sequence: CDR1 SGHTA, CDR2 FQGNSA.

This chain connects TRBV10-3 to TRBJ2-3, with 9 positions matching TRBD2. CDR3 length: 15 residues. CDR1 is ENHRY, CDR2 SYGVKD, per germline. V shed 8 bases and J 1 base; nucleotides not matched to a gene: 7. Here the CDR3 DNA reads TGTGCCATCGGAGGCGGGGGGGCCGGCACAGATACGCAGTATTTT. Its protein product is CAIGGGGAGTDTQYF.

This clone is a singleton in its sample. The V call is TRBV5-5, the J call TRBJ2-7, with D perhaps matching TRBD1 (6 bases). Looked up from germline, CDR1 is SGHKS and CDR2 is YYEKEE (reference sequence). The length of the CDR3 is 15 residues. The ends were cut back, 2 bases at V and 0 bases at J, with 12 bases in the middle. CDR3 nucleotide sequence: TGTGCCAGCAGCTTTCGCGGACAGAGCTCCTACGAGCAGTACTTC. Residues: CASSFRGQSSYEQYF.

This clone was recorded once. This chain uses TRBV6-5 with TRBJ2-7, with D unclear. Germline CDR1 and CDR2: MNHEY and SVGAGI. This CDR3 has 14 amino acids. Trimming took off 7 bases at V and 5 bases at J, with 18 bases between the two ends. Here the CDR3 DNA reads TGTGCCAGCATCAGAGGCAGGAATGGCAACGAGCAGTACTTC. It codes for CASIRGRNGNEQYF.

The genes are TRBV19 and TRBJ1-1; 7 nucleotides line up with TRBD1. V gave up 5 bases and J gave up 0 bases; unmatched junction bases: 9. The germline gives CDR1 LNHDA, CDR2 SQIVND (reference sequence). The CDR3 contains 16 residues. The CDR3 nucleotides read TGTGCCAGTAGTTTTCGACAGGGTTTCATGAACACTGAAGCTTTCTTT. Protein sequence: CASSFRQGFMNTEAFF.

This clone was recorded once. V gene TRBV7-3 combines with J gene TRBJ2-1; D is possibly TRBD2 (6 bases). Germline V lookup: CDR1 SGHTA, CDR2 FQGTGA. V was cut by 3 bases and J by 9 bases, with 9 bases left in between. The CDR3 is made up of 12 amino acids. The CDR3 region is CASSFAGTEQFF. In DNA form, the CDR3 reads TGTGCCAGCAGCTTTGCGGGGACTGAGCAGTTCTTC.

J is TRBJ1-1 and V is TRBV6-6; possible D gene TRBD1, 6 bases. V was shortened by 5 bases and J by 7 bases, with 8 bases between the two germline ends. CDR3 size: 11 residues. Germline-derived CDR1 and CDR2 are MNHNY and SVGAGI (reference sequence). The CDR3 protein is CASSQGSEAFF. The CDR3 DNA follows: TGTGCCAGCAGTCAGGGGAGTGAAGCTTTCTTT.

The chain has TRBV28 and TRBJ2-5, with D possibly matching TRBD2 (6 bases). V was pared by 6 bases and J by 6 bases, with 17 bases between. CDR3 length: 14 amino acids. Germline V gene lookup returns CDR1 MDHEN and CDR2 SYDVKM. CDR3 in DNA: TGTGCCAGCAGATCTATTTATGGGGGGAAGACCCAGTACTTC. This codes for CASRSIYGGKTQYF.

The rearrangement links TRBV2 to TRBJ2-3, with TRBD2 matching over 14 bases. There are 15 residues in the CDR3. Germline CDR1 is SNHLY and CDR2 is FYNNEI. With 5 bases clipped from V and 6 bases from J, the junction kept 4 bases outside the gene matches. The CDR3 region has the DNA TGTGCCAGCAGTATAGGACTAGCGGGGGGTGATACGCAGTATTTT. This translates into CASSIGLAGGDTQYF.

V is TRBV6-1 and J is TRBJ2-3, with TRBD1 identical over 9 bases. CDR1 and CDR2 (germline): MNHNS, SASEGT. The V segment lost 2 bases and the J segment 11 bases; nucleotides outside the gene matches: 11. This CDR3 is built from 15 residues. The CDR3 region has the DNA TGTGCCAGCAGTGAACCCACGGACAGGGGACTACGGCAGTATTTT. It codes for CASSEPTDRGLRQYF.

This clone was detected once. The CDR3 sequence: CASSFSSGFFGYTF. CDR3 nucleotide sequence: TGTGCCAGCAGTTTTAGTTCAGGGTTCTTTGGCTACACCTTC. The rearrangement uses TRBV28 and TRBJ1-2; maybe TRBD1 (5 bases). The CDR3 extends over 14 amino acids. Trimming left V 3 bases short and J 7 bases short, with 15 bases between. Germline V gene sequence: CDR1 MDHEN, CDR2 SYDVKM.

V usage is TRBV28 and J usage is TRBJ1-5, with D tentatively TRBD1 (5 bases). Per germline, CDR1 MDHEN and CDR2 SYDVKM. This CDR3 region has 16 residues. V lost 10 bases and J lost 0, with 19 bases in between. CDR3 nucleotide sequence: TGTGCCACCCTCAGGCGGGGGGGGTATAGCAATCAGCCCCAGCATTTT. Translating it yields CATLRRGGYSNQPQHF.

In this sample, this clone turned up a few times. The J gene is TRBJ1-2, the V gene TRBV19, with D unresolved. The CDR3 runs to 14 residues. Germline V gene data show CDR1 as LNHDA and CDR2 as SQIVND (reference sequence). V was pared by 7 bases and J by 0 bases, with 12 bases between. The DNA of the CDR3 is TGTGCCAGTACGGACGGATCCACTAACTATGGCTACACCTTC. It yields the protein CASTDGSTNYGYTF.

The V and J genes are TRBV4-1 and TRBJ2-1; possible D gene TRBD1, 6 bases. Looked up from germline, CDR1 is MGHRA and CDR2 is YSYEKL. Trimming left V 1 base short and J 8 bases short, with 15 bases between. The CDR3 has 15 amino acids. The CDR3 spells CASSQAGWGLDEQFF. The CDR3 DNA follows: TGCGCCAGCAGCCAAGCCGGATGGGGGCTCGATGAGCAGTTCTTC.

The chain recombines TRBV29-1 with TRBJ1-4; D is possibly TRBD1 (6 bases). The CDR3 is 14 amino acids. V was clipped by 7 bases and J by 7 bases, with 19 bases between them. Germline CDR1 SQVTM, CDR2 ANQGSEA. The CDR3, as DNA: TGCAGCGCACAAGGGACAACCGGAAGTGAAAAACTGTTTTTT. Protein product: CSAQGTTGSEKLFF.

The chain is built from TRBV18 and TRBJ2-7, with 7 nucleotides matching TRBD1. CDR3 length: 14 residues. Germline values: CDR1 KGHSH, CDR2 LQKENI. The J segment lost 4 bases and the V segment lost 5 bases, leaving 8 bases of the junction unmatched. As DNA, the CDR3 is TGTGCCAGCTCATCGGGACAGCGCCGGTACGAGCAGTACTTC. Amino acid sequence: CASSSGQRRYEQYF.

This chain joins TRBV2 and TRBJ1-5; D gene ambiguous. The CDR3 totals 13 residues. The ends were cut back, 6 bases at V and 0 bases at J, with 6 bases in the middle. Germline CDR1 SNHLY, CDR2 FYNNEI. CDR3 in amino acids: CASRDFSNQPQHF. Written as DNA, the CDR3 is TGTGCCAGCAGGGATTTTAGCAATCAGCCCCAGCATTTT.

The genes are TRBV4-2 and TRBJ2-3, with 8 bases lining up with TRBD1. The germline V gene encodes CDR1 LGHNA and CDR2 YNFKEQ. The CDR3 loop spans 18 amino acids. The trim removed 1 base at V and 2 bases at J, leaving 11 bases unmatched. In DNA form, the CDR3 reads TGTGCCAGCAGCCAAGTGTTGGTAGGGACAGGAGACACAGATACGCAGTATTTT. Protein sequence: CASSQVLVGTGDTDTQYF.

Details on this clone: The junction shows a germline mismatch at one end, possibly a read error. The identical CDR3 is also encoded by other nucleotide sequences in the sample. V gene TRBV7-2 combines with J gene TRBJ1-5; D uncertain. The germline V gene has CDR1 SGHTA and CDR2 FQGNSA. This CDR3 has 13 residues. CDR3 nucleotides: TGCGCCAGCAGCCTGGACGTCGGTCAGCCCCAGCATTTT. This codes for CASSLDVGQPQHF.

The rearrangement links TRBV10-3 to TRBJ2-1, with 7 bases matching TRBD1. Trimming took 8 bases from V and 0 from J; bases not matched to a gene: 7. This CDR3 spans 15 amino acids. Germline V gene sequence: CDR1 ENHRY, CDR2 SYGVKD. The CDR3 loop reads CAIGNRGSSYNEQFF. The DNA of the CDR3 is TGTGCCATCGGGAACAGGGGAAGCTCCTACAATGAGCAGTTCTTC.

This clone was found once. This rearrangement joins TRBV2 to TRBJ2-1; D unresolved. CDR1 is SNHLY, CDR2 FYNNEI, per germline. The CDR3 runs 12 residues. V shed 7 bases and J shed 5 bases, with 9 bases lying between them. CDR3 sequence reads: CASTGRHNEQFF. In nucleotides, the CDR3 is TGTGCCAGCACCGGACGCCACAATGAGCAGTTCTTC. The complete variable domain, with remaining parts taken from reference TRBV2 and TRBJ2-1, reads EPEVTQTPSHQVTQMGQEVILRCVPISNHLYFYWYRQILGQKVEFLVSFYNNEISEKSEIFDDQFSVERPDGSNFTLKIRSTKLEDSAMYFCASTGRHNEQFFGPGTRLTVL.

The rearrangement uses TRBV7-2 and TRBJ1-2, with TRBD1 matching 9 bases. The germline gives CDR1 SGHTA, CDR2 FQGNSA. The V segment lost 3 bases and the J segment 2 bases; nucleotides outside the gene matches: 7. The CDR3 is 16 amino acids. CDR3 sequence reads: CASSLGPGTGNYGYTF. The CDR3, as DNA: TGTGCCAGCAGCTTGGGTCCCGGGACAGGGAACTATGGCTACACCTTC.

Only one count was recorded for this clone. The V gene is TRBV9, the J gene TRBJ1-1; D unclear. CDR1 and CDR2 from the germline V gene are SGDLS and YYNGEE. The CDR3 loop spans 13 amino acids. Trimming took 0 bases from V and 0 from J, leaving 3 bases between them. CDR3 amino acids: CASSVVMNTEAFF. CDR3 in DNA: TGTGCCAGCAGCGTAGTTATGAACACTGAAGCTTTCTTT.

The chain uses TRBV6-5 and TRBJ1-6; 11 bases line up with TRBD1. This CDR3 is 15 amino acids long. CDR1 is MNHEY and CDR2 is SVGAGI in the germline V gene. Trimming at V came to 5 bases and at J to 9 bases, leaving 6 bases not matched to a gene. The CDR3 protein is CASSNAGTGGSPLHF. CDR3 nucleotides: TGTGCCAGCAGTAACGCCGGGACAGGGGGTTCACCCCTCCACTTT.